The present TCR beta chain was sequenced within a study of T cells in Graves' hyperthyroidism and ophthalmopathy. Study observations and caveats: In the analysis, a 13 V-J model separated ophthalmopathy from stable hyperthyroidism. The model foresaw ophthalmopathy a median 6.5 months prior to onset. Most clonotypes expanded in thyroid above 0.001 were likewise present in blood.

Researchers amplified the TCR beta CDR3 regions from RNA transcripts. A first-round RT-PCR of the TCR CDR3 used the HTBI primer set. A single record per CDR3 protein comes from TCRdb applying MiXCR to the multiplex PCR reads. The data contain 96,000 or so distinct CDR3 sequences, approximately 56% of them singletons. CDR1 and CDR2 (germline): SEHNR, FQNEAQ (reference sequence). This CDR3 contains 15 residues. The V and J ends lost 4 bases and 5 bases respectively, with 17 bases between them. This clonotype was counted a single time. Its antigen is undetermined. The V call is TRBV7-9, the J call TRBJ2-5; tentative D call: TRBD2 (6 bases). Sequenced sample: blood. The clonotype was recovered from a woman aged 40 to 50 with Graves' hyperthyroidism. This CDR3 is CASSYAGNTGETQYF. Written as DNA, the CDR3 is TGTGCCAGCAGCTATGCGGGGAACACCGGGGAGACCCAGTACTTC.